This TCR beta chain originates from a study of blood T cell repertoires in COVID-19. Whole-study context: Sites in the United States, Italy and Spain provided acute and convalescent COVID-19 samples. Sources were T cells, B-cell-depleted T cells, or PBMCs; the material itself was cDNA or gDNA.

Study processing details: How many nucleated cells were present was estimated from reference gene primer amplification. Profiling relied on immunoSEQ multiplex PCR, and the TCRdb table lists in-frame clones only, not all of them. The V and J calls and clone size come from that table; D and trimming were worked out from the DNA. The data contain approximately 320,000 clones, about 90% of them singletons. V lost 6 bases and J lost 8, with 16 bases in between. Germline CDR1 is MDHEN and CDR2 is SYDVKM. CDR3 size: 13 residues. The chain carries TRBV28 and TRBJ1-2, with D possibly matching TRBD1 (6 bases). Sequencing was performed on peripheral blood. The receptor was derived from a young woman with COVID-19, enrolled during active disease. CDR3 region: CASSDNRDRGYTF. The CDR3 DNA reads TGTGCCAGCAGCGATAACAGGGATAGAGGCTACACCTTC.